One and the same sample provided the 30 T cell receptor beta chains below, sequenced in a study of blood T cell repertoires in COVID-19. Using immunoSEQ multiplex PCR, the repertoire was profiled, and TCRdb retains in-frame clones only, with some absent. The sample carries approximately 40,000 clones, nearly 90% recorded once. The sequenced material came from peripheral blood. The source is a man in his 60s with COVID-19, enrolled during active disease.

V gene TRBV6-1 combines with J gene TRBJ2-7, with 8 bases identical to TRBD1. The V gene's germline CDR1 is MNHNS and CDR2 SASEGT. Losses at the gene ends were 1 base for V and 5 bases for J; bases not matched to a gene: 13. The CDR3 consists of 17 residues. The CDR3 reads CASSEVNVRGHWDEQYF. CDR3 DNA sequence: TGTGCCAGCAGTGAAGTAAACGTCAGGGGGCACTGGGACGAGCAGTACTTC.

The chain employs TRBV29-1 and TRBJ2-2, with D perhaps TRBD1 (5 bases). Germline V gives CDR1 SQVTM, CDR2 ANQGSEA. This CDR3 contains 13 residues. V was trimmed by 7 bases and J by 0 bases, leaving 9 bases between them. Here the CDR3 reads CSGDSPNTGELFF. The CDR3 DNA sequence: TGCAGCGGCGACAGCCCGAACACCGGGGAGCTGTTTTTT.

This CDR3 reads CAISESSQGNNQPQHF. The DNA for the CDR3 is TGTGCCATCAGTGAGTCGTCCCAGGGGAATAATCAGCCCCAGCATTTT. The chain joins TRBV10-3 to TRBJ1-5; TRBD1 might be the D (6 bases). The germline CDR1 and CDR2 sequences are ENHRY and SYGVKD. V was trimmed by 0 bases and J by 4 bases, leaving 13 bases between them. The CDR3 is 16 residues long.

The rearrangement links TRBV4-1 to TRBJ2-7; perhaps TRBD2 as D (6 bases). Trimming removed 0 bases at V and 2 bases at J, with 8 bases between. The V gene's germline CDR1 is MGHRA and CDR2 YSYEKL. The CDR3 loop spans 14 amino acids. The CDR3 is CASSQEGGPYEQYF. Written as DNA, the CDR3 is TGCGCCAGCAGCCAAGAGGGGGGACCCTACGAGCAGTACTTC.

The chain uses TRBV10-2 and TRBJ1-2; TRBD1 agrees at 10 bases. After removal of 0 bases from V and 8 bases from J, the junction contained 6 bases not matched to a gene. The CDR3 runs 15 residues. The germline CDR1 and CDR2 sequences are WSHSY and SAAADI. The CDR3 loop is CASSESLDRGRGYTF. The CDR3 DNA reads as TGCGCCAGCAGTGAGTCACTCGACAGGGGGCGAGGCTACACCTTC.

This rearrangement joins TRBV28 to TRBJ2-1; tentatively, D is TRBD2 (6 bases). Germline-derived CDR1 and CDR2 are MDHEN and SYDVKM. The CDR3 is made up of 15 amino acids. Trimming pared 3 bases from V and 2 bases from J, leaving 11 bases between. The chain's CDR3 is CASSLIGGAYNEQFF. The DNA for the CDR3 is TGTGCCAGCAGTTTGATCGGGGGAGCCTACAATGAGCAGTTCTTC.

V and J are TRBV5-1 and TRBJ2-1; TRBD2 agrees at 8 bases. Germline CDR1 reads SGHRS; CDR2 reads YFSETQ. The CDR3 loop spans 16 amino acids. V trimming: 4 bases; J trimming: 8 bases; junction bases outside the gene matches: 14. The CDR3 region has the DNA TGCGCCAGCAGCCCGACGGGGAGCGGGAGAAACCATGAGCAGTTCTTC. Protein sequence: CASSPTGSGRNHEQFF.

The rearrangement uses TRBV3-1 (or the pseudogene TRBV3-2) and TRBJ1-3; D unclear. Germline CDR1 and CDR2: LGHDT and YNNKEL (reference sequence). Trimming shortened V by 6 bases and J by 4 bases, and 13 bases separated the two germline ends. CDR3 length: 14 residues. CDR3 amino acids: CASSRSRSGNTIYF. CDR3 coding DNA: TGTGCCAGCAGTCGCTCGAGGTCAGGAAACACCATATATTTT.

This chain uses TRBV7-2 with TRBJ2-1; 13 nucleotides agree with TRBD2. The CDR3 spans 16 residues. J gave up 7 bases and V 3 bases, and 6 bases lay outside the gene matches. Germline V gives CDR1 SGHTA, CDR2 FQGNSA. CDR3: CASSLTSGGLLNEQFF. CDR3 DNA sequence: TGTGCCAGCAGCTTGACTAGCGGGGGGCTGCTAAATGAGCAGTTCTTC.

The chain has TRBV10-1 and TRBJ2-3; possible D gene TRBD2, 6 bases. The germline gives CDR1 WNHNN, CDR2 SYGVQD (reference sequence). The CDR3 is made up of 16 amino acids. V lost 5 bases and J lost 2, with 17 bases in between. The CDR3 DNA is TGCGCCAGCAGTCCGAATAGGAGGGGACTCACAGATACGCAGTATTTT. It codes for CASSPNRRGLTDTQYF.

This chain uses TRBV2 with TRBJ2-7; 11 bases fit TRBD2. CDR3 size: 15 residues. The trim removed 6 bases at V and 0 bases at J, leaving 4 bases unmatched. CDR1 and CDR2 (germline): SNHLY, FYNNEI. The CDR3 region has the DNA TGTGCCAGCAGCGCCACTAGCGGGAGCTCCTACGAGCAGTACTTC. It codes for CASSATSGSSYEQYF. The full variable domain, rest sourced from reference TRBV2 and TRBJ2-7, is EPEVTQTPSHQVTQMGQEVILRCVPISNHLYFYWYRQILGQKVEFLVSFYNNEISEKSEIFDDQFSVERPDGSNFTLKIRSTKLEDSAMYFCASSATSGSSYEQYFGPGTRLTVT.

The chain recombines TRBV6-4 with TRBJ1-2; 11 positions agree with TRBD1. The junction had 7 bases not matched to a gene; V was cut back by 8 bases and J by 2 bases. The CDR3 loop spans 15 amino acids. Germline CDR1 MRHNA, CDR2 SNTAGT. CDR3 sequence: CASGGDRGFNYGYTF. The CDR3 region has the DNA TGTGCCAGCGGAGGGGACAGGGGGTTCAACTATGGCTACACCTTC.

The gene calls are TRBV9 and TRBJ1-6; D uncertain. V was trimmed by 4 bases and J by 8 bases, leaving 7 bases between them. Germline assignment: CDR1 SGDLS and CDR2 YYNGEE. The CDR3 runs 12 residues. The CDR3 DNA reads TGTGCCAGCAGCACGAGTGATTCACCCCTCCACTTT. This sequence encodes CASSTSDSPLHF.

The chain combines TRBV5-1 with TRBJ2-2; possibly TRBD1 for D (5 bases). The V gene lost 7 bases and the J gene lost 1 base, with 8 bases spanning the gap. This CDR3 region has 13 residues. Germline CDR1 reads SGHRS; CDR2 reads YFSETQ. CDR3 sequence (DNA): TGCGCCAGCGGGCAGGGGAACACCGGGGAGCTGTTTTTT. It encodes CASGQGNTGELFF.

The CDR3, as DNA: TGTGCCAGCAGTGAATGGAGGGGTAACGCGAACACCGGGGAGCTGTTTTTT. Translated, it gives CASSEWRGNANTGELFF. The rearrangement uses TRBV6-1 and TRBJ2-2; TRBD2 is a possible D gene (6 bases). Trimming stripped 2 bases from V and 0 bases from J, with 13 bases between. Germline V gives CDR1 MNHNS, CDR2 SASEGT. This CDR3 has 17 residues.

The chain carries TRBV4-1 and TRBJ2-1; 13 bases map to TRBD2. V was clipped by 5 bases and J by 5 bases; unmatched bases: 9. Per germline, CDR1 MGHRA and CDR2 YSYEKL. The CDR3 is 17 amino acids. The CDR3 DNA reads TGCGCCAGCAGCTCCCATTATACTAGCGGGAGGGACAATGAGCAGTTCTTC. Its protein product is CASSSHYTSGRDNEQFF.

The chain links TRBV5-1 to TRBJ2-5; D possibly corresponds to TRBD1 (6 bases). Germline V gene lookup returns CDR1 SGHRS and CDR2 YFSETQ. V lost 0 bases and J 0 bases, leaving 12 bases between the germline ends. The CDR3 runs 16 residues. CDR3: CASSLEGQKYQETQYF. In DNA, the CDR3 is TGCGCCAGCAGCTTGGAAGGACAGAAGTACCAAGAGACCCAGTACTTC.

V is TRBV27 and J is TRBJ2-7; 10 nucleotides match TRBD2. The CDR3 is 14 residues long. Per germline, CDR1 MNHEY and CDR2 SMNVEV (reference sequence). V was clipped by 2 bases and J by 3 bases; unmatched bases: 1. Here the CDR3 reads CASSLQREGYEQYF. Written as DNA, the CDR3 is TGTGCCAGCAGTTTACAGCGGGAGGGCTACGAGCAGTACTTC.

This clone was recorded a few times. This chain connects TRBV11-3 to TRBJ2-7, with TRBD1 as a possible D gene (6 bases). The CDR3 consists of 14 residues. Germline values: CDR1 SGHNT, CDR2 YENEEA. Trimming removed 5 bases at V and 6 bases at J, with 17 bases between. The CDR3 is CASSARDNSPEQYF. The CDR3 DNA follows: TGTGCCAGCAGCGCCCGGGACAATTCCCCCGAGCAGTACTTC.

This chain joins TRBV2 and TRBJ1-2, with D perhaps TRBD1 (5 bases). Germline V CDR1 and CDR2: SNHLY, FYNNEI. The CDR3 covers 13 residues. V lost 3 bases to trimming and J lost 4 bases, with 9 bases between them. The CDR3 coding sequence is TGTGCCAGCAGTGATCTGGGGCTCTATGGCTACACCTTC. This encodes CASSDLGLYGYTF.

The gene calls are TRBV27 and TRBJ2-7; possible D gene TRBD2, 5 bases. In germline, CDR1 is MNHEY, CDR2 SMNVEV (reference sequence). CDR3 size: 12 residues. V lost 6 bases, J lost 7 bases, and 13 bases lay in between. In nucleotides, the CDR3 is TGTGCCAGCAGCCCCGGGGTGGGGGAGCAGTACTTC. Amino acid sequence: CASSPGVGEQYF.

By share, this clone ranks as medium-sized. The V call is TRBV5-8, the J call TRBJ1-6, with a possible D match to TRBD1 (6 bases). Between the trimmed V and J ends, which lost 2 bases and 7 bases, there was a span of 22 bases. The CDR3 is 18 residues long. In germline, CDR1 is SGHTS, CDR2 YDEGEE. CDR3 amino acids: CASSFGGGASEYNSPLHF. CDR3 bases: TGTGCCAGCAGCTTTGGCGGGGGGGCTTCGGAGTACAATTCACCCCTCCACTTT.

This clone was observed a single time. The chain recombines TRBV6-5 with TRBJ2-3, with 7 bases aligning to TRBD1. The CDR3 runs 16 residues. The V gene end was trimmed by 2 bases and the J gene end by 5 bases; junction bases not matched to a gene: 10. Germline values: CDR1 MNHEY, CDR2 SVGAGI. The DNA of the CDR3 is TGTGCCAGCAGTTACACCCGCGACAGGGTGGGAGATACGCAGTATTTT. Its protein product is CASSYTRDRVGDTQYF.

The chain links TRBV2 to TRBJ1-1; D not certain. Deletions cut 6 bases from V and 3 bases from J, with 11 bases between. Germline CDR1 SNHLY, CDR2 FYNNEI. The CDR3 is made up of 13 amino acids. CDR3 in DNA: TGTGCCAGCAGGGCCCACCTGGACACTGAAGCTTTCTTT. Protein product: CASRAHLDTEAFF.

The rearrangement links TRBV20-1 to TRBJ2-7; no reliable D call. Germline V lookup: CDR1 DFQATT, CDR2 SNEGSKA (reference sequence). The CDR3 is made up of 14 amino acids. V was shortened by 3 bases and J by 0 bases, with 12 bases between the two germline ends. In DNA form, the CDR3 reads TGCAGTGCTAGTCCGACAACTTCCTCCTACGAGCAGTACTTC. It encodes CSASPTTSSYEQYF.

CDR3 bases: TGTGCCAGCAGTTTCGGGGGCACCGGGGAGCTGTTTTTT. Its translation is CASSFGGTGELFF. The chain couples TRBV27 to TRBJ2-2; possibly TRBD2 for D (6 bases). Germline V gives CDR1 MNHEY, CDR2 SMNVEV (reference sequence). The CDR3 sequence is 13 residues long. V shed 3 bases and J shed 4 bases, with 6 bases lying between them.

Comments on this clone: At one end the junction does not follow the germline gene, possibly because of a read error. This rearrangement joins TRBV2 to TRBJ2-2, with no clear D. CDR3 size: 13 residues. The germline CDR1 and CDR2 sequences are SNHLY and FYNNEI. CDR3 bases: TGTGCCAGCGGTGAACTGAACACCGGGGAGCTGTTTTTT. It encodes CASGELNTGELFF.

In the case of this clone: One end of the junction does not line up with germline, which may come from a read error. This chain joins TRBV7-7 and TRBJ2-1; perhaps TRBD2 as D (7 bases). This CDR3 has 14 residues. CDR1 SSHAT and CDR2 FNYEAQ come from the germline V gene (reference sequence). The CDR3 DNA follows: TGTGCTAGCAGCCAGGGAGGGGGAGGCGATGAGCAGTTCTTC. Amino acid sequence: CASSQGGGGDEQFF. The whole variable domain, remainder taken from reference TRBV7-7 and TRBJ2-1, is GAGVSQSPRYKVTKRGQDVTLRCDPISSHATLYWYQQALGQGPEFLTYFNYEAQPDKSGLPSDRFSAERPEGSISTLTIQRTEQRDSAMYRCASSQGGGGDEQFFGPGTRLTVL.

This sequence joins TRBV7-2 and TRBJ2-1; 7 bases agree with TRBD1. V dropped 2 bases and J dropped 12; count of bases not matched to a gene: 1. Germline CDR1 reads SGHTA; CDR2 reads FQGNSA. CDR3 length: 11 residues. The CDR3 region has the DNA TGTGCCAGCAGCTTACGACAGGGGCAGTTCTTC. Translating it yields CASSLRQGQFF.

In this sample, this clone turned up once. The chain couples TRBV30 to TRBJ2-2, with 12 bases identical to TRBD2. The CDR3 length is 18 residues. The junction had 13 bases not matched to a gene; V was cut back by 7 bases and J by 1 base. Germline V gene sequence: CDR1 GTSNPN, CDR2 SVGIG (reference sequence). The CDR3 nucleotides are TGTGCCTCCCCAACCAGGACTAGCGGGACCGTGAACACCGGGGAGCTGTTTTTT. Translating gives CASPTRTSGTVNTGELFF. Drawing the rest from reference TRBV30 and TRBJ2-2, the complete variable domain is SQTIHQWPATLVQPVGSPLSLECTVEGTSNPNLYWYRQAAGRGLQLLFYSVGIGQISSEVPQNLSASRPQDRQFILSSKKLLLSDSGFYLCASPTRTSGTVNTGELFFGEGSRLTVL.